The 26 T cell receptor beta chains in this list originate from one sample, sequenced in a study of T cells after yellow fever vaccination (dated by TCRdb to the late 2010s). The treatment or condition label on this specimen signifies: live attenuated yellow fever vaccine strain. The method behind the library was 5' RACE. The instrument was an Illumina HiSeq 2500. TCRdb reanalyzed the raw reads on its own, using fastp at Q25 for trimming and MiXCR for clone calling, and kept in-frame beta chains. Under each unique CDR3 protein, matching rows form one entry showing the most common genes and DNA. The sample includes 150,000 to 200,000 distinct CDR3 sequences, with roughly 6.2% observed a single time. The ten largest clonotypes hold about 2.7% of the sample. The sample here was CD4+ T cells sorted from PBMCs, taken on the day of the first yellow fever vaccination. The receptors here all came from a young man who received the YFV17D yellow fever vaccine.

V and J are TRBV18 and TRBJ2-1, with 12 bases lining up with TRBD2. The CDR3 has 17 residues. CDR1 is KGHSH and CDR2 is LQKENI in the germline V gene. V trimming: 4 bases; J trimming: 0 bases; junction bases outside the gene matches: 4. The CDR3 region is CASSHGLAGSSYNEQFF. CDR3 coding DNA: TGTGCCAGCTCACACGGACTAGCGGGAAGCTCCTACAATGAGCAGTTCTTC.

This clonotype showed up many times. The chain has TRBV10-1 and TRBJ2-3; TRBD2 is a possible D gene (6 bases). The germline CDR1 and CDR2 sequences are WNHNN and SYGVQD (reference sequence). Trimming removed 1 base at V and 0 bases at J, with 8 bases between. The CDR3 has 15 residues. In DNA, the CDR3 is TGCGCCAGCAGTGAGTACCGGGGGAGCACAGATACGCAGTATTTT. Amino acids: CASSEYRGSTDTQYF.

This clonotype was observed many times. CDR3 in amino acids: CASSTGHSNQPQHF. The CDR3 bases are TGCGCCAGCAGCACAGGGCATAGCAATCAGCCCCAGCATTTT. The V and J genes are TRBV5-1 and TRBJ1-5; tentatively, D is TRBD1 (6 bases). The CDR3 has 14 residues. Trimming left V 4 bases short and J 0 bases short, with 8 bases between. Germline CDR1 is SGHRS and CDR2 is YFSETQ.

This clonotype was seen at least ten times. CDR3 loop: CASTRRGLGAFF. As DNA, the CDR3 is TGTGCCAGCACCCGGAGGGGTCTTGGAGCTTTCTTT. This rearrangement joins TRBV12-3 or TRBV12-4 to TRBJ1-1; perhaps TRBD1 as D (5 bases). This CDR3 has 12 amino acids. V was trimmed by 7 bases and J by 10 bases, leaving 16 bases between them.

The J gene is TRBJ2-1, the V gene TRBV5-1; 9 nucleotides match TRBD2. Germline CDR1 and CDR2: SGHRS and YFSETQ. The ends lost 2 bases at V and 5 bases at J; junction bases unmatched: 2. The CDR3 consists of 14 residues. CDR3 sequence: CASSFPSGNNEQFF. The DNA for the CDR3 is TGCGCCAGCAGCTTCCCTAGCGGGAACAATGAGCAGTTCTTC.

The chain carries TRBV3-1 and TRBJ2-2, with TRBD2 identical over 9 bases. J gave up 5 bases and V 0 bases, and 22 bases lay outside the gene matches. This CDR3 has 22 amino acids. The V gene's germline CDR1 is LGHDT and CDR2 YNNKEL (reference sequence). In DNA form, the CDR3 reads TGTGCCAGCAGCCAAGAGGGCCGACTTAGCGGGGGCCCTGAGTGGTTAACCGGGGAGCTGTTTTTT. Its translation is CASSQEGRLSGGPEWLTGELFF.

The rearrangement joins TRBV7-9 to TRBJ2-1; 11 bases match TRBD1. Trimming took 5 bases from V and 7 from J; bases not matched to a gene: 4. The germline gives CDR1 SEHNR, CDR2 FQNEAQ (reference sequence). The CDR3 has 14 amino acids. In DNA, the CDR3 is TGTGCCAGCAGCCCCGGACAGGGGGCGAATGAGCAGTTCTTC. It is translated as CASSPGQGANEQFF.

This clonotype appeared many times. The gene calls are TRBV7-9 and TRBJ2-7; possible D gene TRBD2, 5 bases. The V and J ends lost 1 base and 2 bases respectively, with 9 bases between them. Looked up from germline, CDR1 is SEHNR and CDR2 is FQNEAQ (reference sequence). The CDR3 runs 14 residues. CDR3 DNA: TGTGCCAGCAGCTTAGGGGGAGTAGCCTACGAGCAGTACTTC. The encoded protein is CASSLGGVAYEQYF.

This clonotype was observed many times. This chain joins TRBV4-3 and TRBJ2-3; D not resolved. V dropped 2 bases and J dropped 2 bases, with 11 bases sitting between them. Germline CDR1 is LGHNA and CDR2 is YSLEER. This CDR3 has 15 residues. This CDR3 reads CASSQRTAITDTQYF. The CDR3 bases are TGCGCCAGCAGCCAAAGAACGGCTATCACAGATACGCAGTATTTT.

The sample holds a few counts of this clonotype. The chain links TRBV7-2 to TRBJ1-3; TRBD1 is a possible D gene (5 bases). Germline V CDR1 and CDR2: SGHTA, FQGNSA. The CDR3 covers 13 residues. V lost 6 bases and J lost 4, with 10 bases in between. CDR3 amino acids: CASRWDPGNTIYF. DNA for the CDR3: TGTGCCAGCAGATGGGACCCAGGAAACACCATATATTTT.

This clonotype turned up a few times. The chain uses TRBV6-2 or TRBV6-3 and TRBJ2-7, with TRBD2 matching over 9 bases. After removal of 4 bases from V and 9 bases from J, the junction contained 13 bases not matched to a gene. Germline values: CDR1 MNHEY, CDR2 SVGEGT. The length of the CDR3 is 15 residues. CDR3 sequence reads: CASSLAAGGGRRQYV. The CDR3 DNA sequence: TGTGCCAGCAGTTTGGCCGCGGGGGGGGGCAGAAGGCAGTACGTC.

This clonotype was found a few times. V and J are TRBV3-1 and TRBJ1-5, with 9 bases identical to TRBD1. The CDR3 length is 14 residues. After removal of 4 bases from V and 7 bases from J, the junction contained 5 bases not matched to a gene. Germline CDR1 reads LGHDT; CDR2 reads YNNKEL (reference sequence). The CDR3 loop is CASSLGTGKQPQHF. The CDR3 nucleotides read TGTGCCAGCAGCCTCGGGACAGGGAAACAGCCCCAGCATTTT.

This chain joins TRBV5-5 and TRBJ2-3; D unresolved. Per the germline V gene, CDR1 is SGHKS and CDR2 is YYEKEE (reference sequence). The CDR3 is 13 amino acids. Trimming cost V 0 bases and J 6 bases, with 8 bases left between them. The chain's CDR3 is CASSLATGDTQYF. In nucleotides, the CDR3 is TGTGCCAGCAGCTTGGCGACCGGGGATACGCAGTATTTT. Full variable domain (rest looked up from reference TRBV5-5 and TRBJ2-3): DAGVTQSPTHLIKTRGQQVTLRCSPISGHKSVSWYQQVLGQGPQFIFQYYEKEERGRGNFPDRFSARQFPNYSSELNVNALLLGDSALYLCASSLATGDTQYFGPGTRLTVL.

This clonotype was detected only a few times. The chain combines TRBV10-3 with TRBJ1-1; D remains unclear. The V and J ends lost 0 bases and 4 bases respectively, with 9 bases between them. The CDR3 is 14 amino acids. Germline values: CDR1 ENHRY, CDR2 SYGVKD. The CDR3 nucleotides read TGTGCCATCAGTGAGTCACGGAGGTTCACTGAAGCTTTCTTT. Residues: CAISESRRFTEAFF.

This clonotype was picked up a small number of times. The V call is TRBV20-1, the J call TRBJ2-7, with D maybe TRBD2 (6 bases). The CDR3 runs to 14 residues. V dropped 3 bases and J dropped 0 bases, with 12 bases sitting between them. Germline V gene sequence: CDR1 DFQATT, CDR2 SNEGSKA (reference sequence). The CDR3 reads CSARVGGLSYEQYF. CDR3 coding DNA: TGCAGTGCTAGGGTCGGGGGTCTCTCCTACGAGCAGTACTTC.

This clonotype was seen ten or more times. J is TRBJ1-1 and V is TRBV7-2, with D possibly matching TRBD1 (6 bases). This CDR3 contains 16 residues. V lost 0 bases to trimming and J lost 3 bases, with 14 bases between them. CDR1 and CDR2 (germline): SGHTA, FQGNSA. The chain's CDR3 is CASSLAQGRQHTEAFF. The CDR3, as DNA: TGTGCCAGCAGCTTAGCCCAGGGGAGACAGCACACTGAAGCTTTCTTT.

At least ten counts were recorded for this clonotype. The rearrangement joins TRBV6-1 to TRBJ1-5; D unclear. The CDR3 runs 13 residues. Germline loops: CDR1 MNHNS, CDR2 SASEGT. The ends were cut back, 2 bases at V and 9 bases at J, with 11 bases in the middle. The CDR3: CASSELGDGPQHF. Here the CDR3 DNA reads TGTGCCAGCAGTGAACTGGGCGATGGGCCCCAGCATTTT.

This clonotype has a handful of counts. The V gene is TRBV29-1, the J gene TRBJ2-5; TRBD1 matches at 10 bases. The CDR3 loop spans 12 amino acids. The germline V gene encodes CDR1 SQVTM and CDR2 ANQGSEA. After removal of 6 bases from V and 5 bases from J, the junction contained 3 bases not matched to a gene. Here the CDR3 DNA reads TGCAGCGTCGGGACAGGGGTGGAGACCCAGTACTTC. It codes for CSVGTGVETQYF. The whole variable domain, filled in from reference TRBV29-1 and TRBJ2-5, reads SAVISQKPSRDICQRGTSLTIQCQVDSQVTMMFWYRQQPGQSLTLIATANQGSEATYESGFVIDKFPISRPNLTFSTLTVSNMSPEDSSIYLCSVGTGVETQYFGPGTRLLVL.

In this sample, this clonotype turned up a few times. The V and J genes are TRBV1 and TRBJ2-7; TRBD2, the table's D call, lacks a check against the DNA. TRBV1 is reported as a pseudogene. The CDR3 runs to 21 residues. CDR3 loop: CTSSLLAPGTSGPLGSYEQYV. The CDR3 DNA reads as TGCACCAGCAGCCTACTAGCCCCCGGGACTAGCGGGCCCTTGGGGTCCTACGAGCAGTACGTC.

This clonotype came up a few times. V usage is TRBV10-3 and J usage is TRBJ2-5; 10 nucleotides agree with TRBD1. CDR3 size: 14 residues. After removal of 6 bases from V and 3 bases from J, the junction contained 4 bases not matched to a gene. Germline CDR1 reads ENHRY; CDR2 reads SYGVKD. In nucleotides, the CDR3 is TGTGCCATCAGCCCCGGGACAGGGGAAGAGACCCAGTACTTC. Its protein product is CAISPGTGEETQYF.

There are a few counts of this clonotype. This rearrangement joins TRBV7-3 to TRBJ1-1; the D is unclear. CDR3 length equals 12 residues. V was shortened by 5 bases and J by 6 bases, with 10 bases between the two germline ends. Germline lookup yields CDR1 SGHTA and CDR2 FQGTGA. The CDR3 spells CASSKPRAEAFF. DNA for the CDR3: TGTGCCAGCAGCAAACCTAGGGCTGAAGCTTTCTTT.

This clonotype was detected only a few times. V usage is TRBV5-1 and J usage is TRBJ1-1; D not resolved. CDR1 and CDR2 from the germline V gene are SGHRS and YFSETQ. The CDR3 is 14 amino acids. V lost 3 bases to trimming and J lost 7 bases, with 16 bases between them. DNA of the CDR3: TGCGCCAGCAGCTCGGTTACAGACGCACTTGAAGCTTTCTTT. Translating gives CASSSVTDALEAFF.

Ten or more counts support this clonotype. The genes are TRBV9 and TRBJ2-1; D not resolved. Deletions cut 4 bases from V and 4 bases from J, with 9 bases between. The CDR3 covers 13 residues. Germline V CDR1 and CDR2: SGDLS, YYNGEE. The chain's CDR3 is CASSLTQYNEQFF. The DNA of the CDR3 is TGTGCCAGCAGCCTTACCCAATACAATGAGCAGTTCTTC. Full variable domain (missing parts from reference TRBV9 and TRBJ2-1): DSGVTQTPKHLITATGQRVTLRCSPRSGDLSVYWYQQSLDQGLQFLIQYYNGEERAKGNILERFSAQQFPDLHSELNLSSLELGDSALYFCASSLTQYNEQFFGPGTRLTVL.

This clonotype was seen repeatedly, ten times or more. This chain connects TRBV27 to TRBJ1-6, with D hard to call. V lost 3 bases and J lost 4, with 10 bases in between. Germline V CDR1 and CDR2: MNHEY, SMNVEV (reference sequence). The CDR3 totals 15 residues. CDR3 nucleotide sequence: TGTGCCAGCAGTTTTAGGGCAGTATATAATTCACCCCTCCACTTT. This encodes CASSFRAVYNSPLHF.

V gene TRBV12-3 or TRBV12-4 combines with J gene TRBJ2-7; 9 bases agree with TRBD2. This CDR3 has 14 residues. V was clipped by 5 bases and J by 3 bases; unmatched bases: 5. CDR3 coding DNA: TGTGCCAGCAGTGCGACTAGCGGATACTACGAGCAGTACTTC. Translation gives CASSATSGYYEQYF.

The V call is TRBV9, the J call TRBJ2-2, with 7 nucleotides matching TRBD1. The germline gives CDR1 SGDLS, CDR2 YYNGEE. V lost 4 bases, J lost 3 bases, and 18 bases stayed unmatched. The CDR3 has 19 residues. The CDR3 loop reads CASSSRVSSGQRHTGELFF. The CDR3, as DNA: TGTGCCAGCAGCTCCCGGGTGAGTTCGGGACAGCGGCACACCGGGGAGCTGTTTTTT.